This is a list of T cell receptor beta chains from one sample in a study of T cell responses to AZD1222 COVID-19 vaccine. Repertoires were generated with immunoSEQ multiplex PCR, while TCRdb's copy carries only in-frame clones and drops some. The sample shows around 140,000 clones, 80% to 95% of them seen only once. Sequenced here: peripheral blood, sampled on day 0 of AZD1222 vaccination. All receptors come from an adult in good health. CDR3s include the opening cysteine and the closing phenylalanine or tryptophan. The D gene is left open where the match is weak. Size tells how often a clone was seen (once, few, many) or the class of an expanded clone, and some rows leave it out.

14 TRBJ2-1 NA TRBV6-5 TRBD1 TGTGCCAGCAGAACCGACAGGGGAGAAAATGAGCAGTTCTTC CASRTDRGENEQFF
14 TRBJ2-1 NA TRBV5-1 NA TGCGCCAGCAGCTCGGGGGACCATTACAATGAGCAGTTCTTC CASSSGDHYNEQFF
16 TRBJ2-5 NA TRBV9 TRBD2 TGTGCCAGCAGCGTGGACCCCGGGACTACGAAAGAGACCCAGTACTTC CASSVDPGTTKETQYF
19 TRBJ1-5 NA TRBV5-1 TRBD1 TGCGCCAGCAGCTTGTCCCCGACAGGGGGCCCGGGGAGCAATCAGCCCCAGCATTTT CASSLSPTGGPGSNQPQHF
12 TRBJ2-3 once TRBV7-2 NA TGTGCCAGCAGCCCGGGCACAGATACGCAGTATTTT CASSPGTDTQYF
16 TRBJ1-5 NA TRBV19 TRBD1 TGTGCCAGTAGTTCGGGGACAGCTAGGTATCATCAGCCCCAGCATTTT CASSSGTARYHQPQHF
18 TRBJ2-3 NA TRBV25-1 TRBD1 TGTGCCAGCAGTGAACCAGGGGGCGGGCTAGCCAACACAGATACGCAGTATTTT CASSEPGGGLANTDTQYF
12 TRBJ2-3 NA TRBV6-2/TRBV6-3 NA TGTGCCAGCAGTGGGTCCGGCTCTACGCAGTATTTT CASSGSGSTQYF
12 TRBJ2-3 NA TRBV7-2 NA TGTGCCAGCAGGCGGGAACCTGATACGCAGTATTTT CASRREPDTQYF
15 TRBJ1-5 few TRBV6-2/TRBV6-3 TRBD1 TGTGCCAGCAGCCAGGGGGCCTTGCCCAATCAGCCCCAGCATTTT CASSQGALPNQPQHF
15 TRBJ1-3 NA TRBV11-2 NA TGTGCCAGCAGCTTAGGGGGTAAAGCTGGAAACACCATATATTTT CASSLGGKAGNTIYF
15 TRBJ1-1 NA TRBV3-1/TRBV3-2 TRBD1 TGTGCCAGCAGCCAACTCTGGACAGGGAACACTGAAGCTTTCTTT CASSQLWTGNTEAFF
15 TRBJ2-7 NA TRBV9 TRBD1 TGTGCCAGCAGCGACCGGACAGGTCTCTCCTACGAGCAGTACTTC CASSDRTGLSYEQYF
15 TRBJ2-5 NA TRBV5-1 TRBD2 TGCGCCAGCAGCTTGGACGGGAGGCCGCAAGAGACCCAGTACTTC CASSLDGRPQETQYF
18 TRBJ2-6 once TRBV7-6 NA TGTGCCAGCAGCTCCCAGGGTGGGGCCTCCTCTGGGGCCAACGTCCTGACTTTC CASSSQGGASSGANVLTF
10 TRBJ1-2 NA TRBV10-3 NA TGTGCCATCAGTGAAAACACTTTGGCCTTC CAISENTLAF
12 TRBJ2-1 NA TRBV28 NA TGTGCCAGCAGTAACAAAGCTGGATTTCGGTTCTTC CASSNKAGFRFF
13 TRBJ1-6 NA TRBV6-5 NA TGTGCCAGCCTTGGCGTCCGGGCCTCACCCCTCCACTTT CASLGVRASPLHF
14 TRBJ2-1 NA TRBV9 TRBD2 TGTGCCAGCAGCGTAGTAGCGGGGAGCAATGAGCAGTTCTTC CASSVVAGSNEQFF
15 TRBJ2-7 once TRBV28 TRBD2 TGTGCCAGCAGGAAATCACTAGCGGTCGAGGACGAGCAGTACTTC CASRKSLAVEDEQYF
13 TRBJ2-1 NA TRBV28 NA TGTGCCAGCAGGCCTAACAGGGTCAATGAGCAGTTCTTC CASRPNRVNEQFF
17 TRBJ2-5 NA TRBV29-1 TRBD2 TGCAGCGTTGTCGGGGGGGTGGGACTTTTGTACCAAGAGACCCAGTACTTC CSVVGGVGLLYQETQYF
16 TRBJ1-2 NA TRBV5-1 TRBD1 TGCGCCAGCAGCTCGTCCTTATCGACAGGGGTCTATGGCTACACCTTC CASSSSLSTGVYGYTF
15 TRBJ2-1 NA TRBV4-1 TRBD1 TGCGCCAGCAGCCAAGTGGGGACAGGTGGCAATGAGCAGTTCTTC CASSQVGTGGNEQFF
15 TRBJ2-1 NA TRBV7-2 NA TGTGCCAGCAGCTTTGGGAGTAGCTCCTACAATGAGCAGTTCTTC CASSFGSSSYNEQFF
13 TRBJ1-2 NA TRBV7-2 TRBD1 TGTGCCAGCAGCTCGGACAGGTCTGGGGGCTACACCTTC CASSSDRSGGYTF
13 TRBJ2-6 once TRBV19 NA TGTGCCACGGGGACTCCTGGGGCCAACGTCCTGACTTTC CATGTPGANVLTF
12 TRBJ1-5 NA TRBV10-1 NA TGCGCCAGCAGTGAGGGGCAGCAGCCCCAGCATTTT CASSEGQQPQHF
13 TRBJ1-1 NA TRBV6-1 NA TGTGCCAGCAGTGAATTCCCCCGGGCTGAAGCTTTCTTT CASSEFPRAEAFF
14 TRBJ2-3 NA TRBV19 NA TGTGCCAGTAGGCCGGACAGAAGCACAGATACGCAGTATTTT CASRPDRSTDTQYF